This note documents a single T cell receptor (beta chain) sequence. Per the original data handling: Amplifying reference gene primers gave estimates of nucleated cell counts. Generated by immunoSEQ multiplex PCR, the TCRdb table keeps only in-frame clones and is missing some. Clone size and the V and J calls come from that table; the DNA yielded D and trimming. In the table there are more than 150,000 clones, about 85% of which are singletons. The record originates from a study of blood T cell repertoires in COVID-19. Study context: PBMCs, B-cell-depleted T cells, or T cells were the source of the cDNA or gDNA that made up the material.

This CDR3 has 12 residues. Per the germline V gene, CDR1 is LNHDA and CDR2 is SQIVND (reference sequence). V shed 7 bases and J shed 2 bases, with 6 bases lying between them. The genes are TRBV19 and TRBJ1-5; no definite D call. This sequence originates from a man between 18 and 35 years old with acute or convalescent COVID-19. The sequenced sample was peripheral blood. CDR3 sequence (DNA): TGTGCCAGTACTTATGGCAATCAGCCCCAGCATTTT. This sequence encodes CASTYGNQPQHF.